The T cell receptor beta chain described here comes from a study of OX40 agonist ivuxolimab in advanced cancers. About the full investigation: Ivuxolimab, which targeted the costimulatory receptor OX40 (CD134), was an agonistic, fully human IgG2 monoclonal antibody. Intravenous ivuxolimab was administered to patients every 2 weeks at six dose levels: 0.01, 0.1, 0.3, 1.5, 3 and 10 mg/kg. Among the 50 to 55 dose-escalation patients, approximately 20 had hepatocellular carcinoma, roughly 15 melanoma, 9 renal cell carcinoma and 9 head and neck cancer. The dose-escalation cohort was approximately 83% male with a mean age of roughly 62 years, ranging from roughly 23 to 90. Prior anti-PD-1, anti-PD-L1 or anti-CTLA-4 therapy was permitted, and checkpoint inhibitors had been received by about 36% of dose-escalation patients. Partial responses were achieved by three dose-escalation patients, of whom one had hepatocellular carcinoma and two had cutaneous melanoma. The purpose of peripheral TCRbeta sequencing was to test whether ivuxolimab changed TCR sequence diversity and led to clonal T-cell expansion. The paper describes the monotherapy dose-escalation part (N of about 47 patients) of the phase I trial of ivuxolimab. Paper-wide results and their limitations: Low levels of normalized T-cell clonal expansion were also seen in some patients who did not respond. In the 0.1-3.0 mg/kg groups, partial responders were among the patients with the lowest normalized peripheral clonal expansion, particularly in CD8+ T cells. After ivuxolimab, CD8+ T cells had more expanded clones than CD4+ T cells on average. At doses of 0.1 to 3.0 mg/kg, clonal expansion of both CD4+ and CD8+ T cells in blood was seen between baseline and week 6. The antigen specificity of the peripheral T cells that underwent clonal expansion was not determined.

The trial excluded patients who had a history of autoimmune disease or were on systemic immunosuppression. Peripheral blood for TCR sequencing was collected from all dose cohorts at baseline, on cycle 4 day 1, and on cycle 7 day 1. Samples were obtained from an open-label, multicenter, first-in-human phase I dose-escalation trial of ivuxolimab. The trial enrolled adults with locally advanced or metastatic head and neck squamous cell, hepatocellular, melanoma or renal cell carcinoma. CD4+ and CD8+ T cells were sorted separately from peripheral blood before TCR sequencing. Genomic DNA was isolated from the sorted cells so that the TCRbeta CDR3 region could be sequenced. The immunoSEQ Assay was used to sequence the TCRbeta CDR3 regions. The immuneACCESS repertoire file appears here via TCRdb, limited to in-frame rearrangements. These files lack a portion of the clones; in checked studies, under half of the deficit traces to unresolved V genes, and the cause of the others is not known. The sample table shows 65,000 to 80,000 clones, and 91% are seen once. The top ten clonotypes cover under 0.4% of the sample.

A remark on this clone: Its antigen specificity is not known. Base quality data are lacking; no much larger clone is found one base away.

The junction shows trimming of 0 bases on V and 7 bases on J, plus 13 bases between the germline ends. CDR1 and CDR2 were assigned from the germline V gene as SGHRS and YFSETQ. The CDR3, cysteine through phenylalanine, is 15 amino acids long. Only CDR3 DNA is held: 45 bases, read in frame from base 1. The V and J segments used are TRBV5-1 and TRBJ2-2; the D gene is possibly TRBD2, with 5 bases matching. The sample here was CD4+ or CD8+ T cells sorted from blood, taken in a trial of the OX40 agonist ivuxolimab. This sequence originates from an adult with an advanced solid tumor such as melanoma, head and neck, liver or kidney cancer. The encoded CDR3 is CASSLEVGVIGELFF. The sequenced DNA: TGCGCCAGCAGCTTGGAGGTGGGAGTCATCGGGGAGCTGTTTTTT.